This TCR beta chain was observed in a study of blood T cell repertoires in COVID-19. Study-wide background: PBMCs, B-cell-depleted T cells, or T cells provided the cDNA or gDNA that made up the material.

Enrollees, roughly 18 to 90 years old, lived in approximately 24 US areas. Cohort allocation depended upon clinical history that participants reported. TCRdb's table, derived via immunoSEQ multiplex PCR, lists solely in-frame clones and lacks some. The sample includes about 400,000 clones, 88% of them seen just once. Germline assignment: CDR1 SQVTM and CDR2 ANQGSEA. Trimming removed 0 bases from V and 4 bases from J, with 9 bases in between. The CDR3 loop spans 14 amino acids. The genes are TRBV29-1 and TRBJ1-4; D is unresolved. The sequenced sample consisted of PBMCs or T cells enriched from blood (not recorded which). The receptor was isolated from a woman between 40 and 55 years old with acute COVID-19. CDR3 DNA sequence: TGCAGCGTTGAAGACAGCGGGTTTAATGAAAAACTGTTTTTT. It translates to CSVEDSGFNEKLFF.